Each of the 27 T cell receptor beta chains below was sequenced from the same sample in a study of blood T cell repertoires in COVID-19. Clones were read by immunoSEQ multiplex PCR, and TCRdb kept only the in-frame ones, dropping some. The sample has 200,000 or so clones, around 91% seen once. The sequenced sample consisted of PBMCs or T cells enriched from blood (not recorded which). The receptors shown here come from a woman aged 18 to 35 in a cohort exposed to, infected with or recovered from COVID-19 (not recorded which).

The rearrangement joins TRBV9 to TRBJ2-3, with 14 bases aligning to TRBD2. Germline CDR1 and CDR2: SGDLS and YYNGEE. This CDR3 has 20 amino acids. After removal of 3 bases from V and 2 bases from J, the junction contained 14 bases not matched to a gene. The CDR3 loop reads CASSAAGPGLAGVDTDTQYF. As DNA, the CDR3 is TGTGCCAGCAGCGCAGCGGGGCCGGGACTAGCGGGAGTCGACACAGATACGCAGTATTTT.

The chain is built from TRBV7-6 and TRBJ2-2; D unclear. V gave up 1 base and J gave up 0 bases, with 12 bases separating them. The CDR3 sequence is 17 residues long. CDR1 and CDR2 (germline): SGHVS, FNYEAQ. The CDR3 loop is CASSLVRLTANTGELFF. CDR3 sequence (DNA): TGTGCCAGCAGCTTAGTTCGGTTAACCGCGAACACCGGGGAGCTGTTTTTT.

This clone was recorded only once. The chain employs TRBV12-3 or TRBV12-4 and TRBJ2-5, with D possibly matching TRBD1 (5 bases). V lost 7 bases, J lost 2 bases, and 11 bases lay in between. The CDR3 is 13 residues long. The CDR3 sequence is CASISQGQETQYF. The CDR3 nucleotides are TGTGCCAGCATTTCCCAGGGACAAGAGACCCAGTACTTC.

The chain couples TRBV5-1 to TRBJ1-2, with a tentative D call TRBD1 (6 bases). The germline V gene encodes CDR1 SGHRS and CDR2 YFSETQ. V was pared by 4 bases and J by 2 bases, with 18 bases between. The CDR3 covers 16 residues. The CDR3: CASSLGRTAENYGYTF. The DNA of the CDR3 is TGCGCCAGCAGCCTGGGACGGACAGCCGAGAACTATGGCTACACCTTC.

CDR3 bases: TGTGCCAGCAGTTACTCTTTAGCGGGACGAGAGACCCAGTACTTC. Its translation is CASSYSLAGRETQYF. The chain combines TRBV6-5 with TRBJ2-5; 8 nucleotides match TRBD2. Trimming removed 0 bases from V and 4 bases from J; junction bases left unmatched: 4. The germline CDR1 and CDR2 sequences are MNHEY and SVGAGI. The CDR3 spans 15 residues.

J is TRBJ2-1 and V is TRBV5-6, with D maybe TRBD1 (6 bases). CDR1 and CDR2 (germline): SGHDT, YYEEEE. The CDR3 is 17 amino acids. V lost 4 bases and J 4 bases, leaving 21 bases between the germline ends. The CDR3 coding sequence is TGTGCCAGCAGCCCACGGGATTTTGGGGACACTTACAATGAGCAGTTCTTC. The encoded protein is CASSPRDFGDTYNEQFF.

The rearrangement joins TRBV11-3 to TRBJ2-7, with 9 bases fitting TRBD2. V gave up 0 bases and J gave up 6 bases; unmatched junction bases: 6. The germline gives CDR1 SGHNT, CDR2 YENEEA. The CDR3 is made up of 15 amino acids. Written as DNA, the CDR3 is TGTGCCAGCAGCTTAGAGGGCGGGAGGGCCCGCGAGCAGTACTTC. This translates into CASSLEGGRAREQYF.

The chain joins TRBV21-1 to TRBJ1-1; the table's D call, TRBD1, has no DNA check behind it. TRBV21-1 represents a pseudogene. This CDR3 region has 15 residues. The CDR3 DNA follows: TGTGCCAGCAGCAAAGGCAGGGCCGTTGGCACTGAAGCTTTCTTT. Translation gives CASSKGRAVGTEAFF.

The rearrangement joins TRBV5-6 to TRBJ1-2; TRBD1 might be the D (6 bases). In germline, CDR1 is SGHDT, CDR2 YYEEEE. V was trimmed by 4 bases and J by 1 base, leaving 11 bases between them. This CDR3 is built from 14 residues. The CDR3 spells CASSSPRGNYGYTF. The CDR3 DNA reads TGTGCCAGCAGCAGCCCCAGGGGTAACTATGGCTACACCTTC.

The chain carries TRBV9 and TRBJ2-3, with 9 nucleotides matching TRBD2. The junction had 9 bases not matched to a gene; V was cut back by 1 base and J by 0 bases. The CDR3 covers 18 residues. Germline CDR1 reads SGDLS; CDR2 reads YYNGEE. The DNA of the CDR3 is TGTGCCAGCAGCGTAATGCGGGGGGGCCGCTCTAGCACAGATACGCAGTATTTT. Amino acids: CASSVMRGGRSSTDTQYF.

V usage is TRBV6-2 or TRBV6-3 and J usage is TRBJ2-5, with 13 bases that match TRBD2. V lost 5 bases and J lost 4; bases outside the gene matches: 16. This CDR3 contains 19 residues. Germline CDR1 reads MNHEY; CDR2 reads SVGEGT. Here the CDR3 reads CASSAPTSGGAYGRETQYF. The CDR3 DNA follows: TGTGCCAGCAGTGCCCCCACTAGCGGGGGGGCGTATGGTCGAGAGACCCAGTACTTC.

In nucleotides, the CDR3 is TGTGCCAGCAGTTTTCGGGGGGCCTACGAGCAGTACTTC. It codes for CASSFRGAYEQYF. The chain carries TRBV28 and TRBJ2-7; 7 nucleotides align to TRBD2. V shed 3 bases, J shed 2 bases, and the junction held 1 base outside the gene matches. CDR1 is MDHEN and CDR2 is SYDVKM in the germline V gene. The CDR3 is 13 residues long.

The gene calls are TRBV28 and TRBJ1-2; D uncertain. The CDR3 is 10 residues long. With 4 bases removed from V and 7 bases from J, the gap between germline ends came to 4 bases. The germline CDR1 and CDR2 sequences are MDHEN and SYDVKM. CDR3 DNA sequence: TGTGCCAGCAGTTCCTCTGGCTACACCTTC. As protein: CASSSSGYTF.

V usage is TRBV28 and J usage is TRBJ1-2; D not certain. Looked up from germline, CDR1 is MDHEN and CDR2 is SYDVKM. V lost 3 bases and J lost 7, with 9 bases in between. The CDR3 length is 12 residues. Here the CDR3 DNA reads TGTGCCAGCAGTTTTCCCGCGGCTGGCTACACCTTC. This sequence encodes CASSFPAAGYTF.

On this clone itself: Sequence at one end of the junction differs from germline and may be a read error. This chain links TRBV14 with TRBJ1-1; unclear D gene. Germline CDR1 and CDR2: SGHDN and FVKESK. This CDR3 is 17 amino acids long. CDR3 in DNA: TGTGCCAGCAGCCACCCATATCCTACCCGGGAAGGAGCTGAAGTTTTCTTT. The encoded protein is CASSHPYPTREGAEVFF.

The rearrangement links TRBV5-5 to TRBJ1-4, with TRBD1 matching 7 bases. CDR1 is SGHKS, CDR2 YYEKEE, per germline (reference sequence). The V gene end was trimmed by 0 bases and the J gene end by 7 bases; junction bases not matched to a gene: 3. The CDR3 consists of 14 residues. The CDR3 DNA is TGTGCCAGCAGCTTGGAAGGGGGCGGTGAAAAACTGTTTTTT. Amino acid sequence: CASSLEGGGEKLFF.

This chain uses TRBV5-4 with TRBJ2-7; D is undetermined. V gave up 0 bases and J gave up 4 bases, with 8 bases separating them. This CDR3 is 13 amino acids long. CDR1 and CDR2 from the germline V gene are SGHNT and YYREEE (reference sequence). In DNA form, the CDR3 reads TGTGCCAGCAGCTTGGACAGCATTTACGAGCAGTACTTC. It translates to CASSLDSIYEQYF.

The rearrangement uses TRBV4-2 and TRBJ1-2, with TRBD1 matching over 12 bases. The junction had 9 bases not matched to a gene; V was cut back by 4 bases and J by 6 bases. This CDR3 is built from 16 residues. The germline V gene has CDR1 LGHNA and CDR2 YNFKEQ. The CDR3 reads CASSRGPGQGADGYTF. CDR3 DNA sequence: TGTGCCAGCAGCCGCGGTCCGGGACAGGGGGCGGATGGCTACACCTTC.

The chain has TRBV12-3 or TRBV12-4 and TRBJ1-5; tentative D call: TRBD1 (5 bases). Trimming stripped 3 bases from V and 6 bases from J, with 9 bases between. CDR3 length: 13 residues. The CDR3: CASSFMGGQPQHF. In DNA form, the CDR3 reads TGTGCCAGCAGTTTTATGGGGGGTCAGCCCCAGCATTTT.

The genes are TRBV2 and TRBJ2-7; tentative D call: TRBD2 (6 bases). Trimming pared 3 bases from V and 6 bases from J, leaving 12 bases between. In germline, CDR1 is SNHLY, CDR2 FYNNEI. The CDR3 runs 13 residues. DNA for the CDR3: TGTGCCAGCAGTGAGGAGGGTACAGTCGAGCAGTACTTC. This gives the protein CASSEEGTVEQYF.

This chain links TRBV7-9 with TRBJ1-5; D gene uncertain. Trimming took off 5 bases at V and 6 bases at J, with 14 bases between the two ends. The CDR3 contains 14 residues. CDR1 and CDR2 from the germline V gene are SEHNR and FQNEAQ (reference sequence). CDR3 DNA sequence: TGTGCCAGCAGCCTTACGGAGGGAAGTCAGCCCCAGCATTTT. Its protein is CASSLTEGSQPQHF.

The chain is built from TRBV9 and TRBJ1-2; the match to TRBD1 covers 9 bases. The germline V gene has CDR1 SGDLS and CDR2 YYNGEE. After removal of 4 bases from V and 1 base from J, the junction contained 8 bases not matched to a gene. The CDR3 is 16 residues long. The CDR3: CASSSLDRGSNYGYTF. CDR3 coding DNA: TGTGCCAGCAGCTCGCTGGACAGGGGAAGTAACTATGGCTACACCTTC.

The table lists this clone with a count of one. The gene calls are TRBV27 and TRBJ2-3; D uncertain. CDR1 is MNHEY and CDR2 is SMNVEV in the germline V gene (reference sequence). The CDR3 has 15 amino acids. Trimming cost V 3 bases and J 0 bases, with 10 bases left between them. CDR3 in DNA: TGTGCCAGCAGTTTGGGCTTCTTAAGCACAGATACGCAGTATTTT. This gives the protein CASSLGFLSTDTQYF.

This chain links TRBV10-1 with TRBJ1-1, with unresolved D. There are 13 residues in the CDR3. The germline V and J ends were trimmed by 2 bases and 4 bases, with 8 bases remaining between them. From germline, CDR1 is WNHNN and CDR2 SYGVQD (reference sequence). For the CDR3, the DNA is TGCGCCAGCAGTGAGGGCGGCCGCACTGAAGCTTTCTTT. This codes for CASSEGGRTEAFF.

The chain is built from TRBV2 and TRBJ2-7; D is possibly TRBD2 (5 bases). V shed 7 bases and J shed 5 bases, with 15 bases lying between them. This CDR3 spans 13 amino acids. Per germline, CDR1 SNHLY and CDR2 FYNNEI. CDR3 bases: TGTGCCAGCACGATCTTGGGAGACAACGAGCAGTACTTC. Residues: CASTILGDNEQYF.

CDR3: CASSDRDSNQPQHF. CDR3 coding DNA: TGTGCCAGTAGCGACAGGGATAGCAATCAGCCCCAGCATTTT. The chain joins TRBV19 to TRBJ1-5; 7 bases line up with TRBD1. The CDR3 runs to 14 residues. V was clipped by 6 bases and J by 0 bases; unmatched bases: 2. CDR1 and CDR2 (germline): LNHDA, SQIVND (reference sequence).

This chain connects TRBV6-5 to TRBJ2-5, with TRBD1 identical over 9 bases. Germline CDR1 reads MNHEY; CDR2 reads SVGAGI. This CDR3 comprises 14 residues. V gave up 4 bases and J gave up 4 bases; unmatched junction bases: 4. DNA of the CDR3: TGTGCCAGCAGTTTACAGGGGGCGGGAGAGACCCAGTACTTC. It specifies CASSLQGAGETQYF.